This paragraph reports one TCR beta chain. Its target is not known. Germline V CDR1 and CDR2: MGHDK, SYGVNS. CDR3 length: 13 amino acids. V was shortened by 8 bases and J by 7 bases, with 15 bases between the two germline ends. These data come from a study of Graves' ophthalmopathy and Graves' hyperthyroidism. Whole-study context: Sampling took place at initial diagnosis, with peripheral blood obtained before any treatment. Study outcomes and limitations: Classification of ophthalmopathy versus stable hyperthyroidism by a 13-signature model yielded around 88% sensitivity and around 81% specificity.

Diagnosis relied on clinical symptoms, serum thyroxine, TRAb, thyroid ultrasound and orbital computed tomography. Investigators amplified TCR beta CDR3 regions from RNA transcripts. The authors performed first-round RT-PCR with HTBI primers and then a second-round multiplex PCR. TCRdb re-derived calls from the multiplex PCR reads in MiXCR, one entry per CDR3 protein. The sample yields more than 550,000 distinct CDR3 sequences, about 38% seen once. The chain links TRBV25-1 to TRBJ1-5, with D possibly TRBD1 on 6 matching bases. The sample was peripheral blood. The clonotype comes from an adult man with Graves' ophthalmopathy. The CDR3 region is CASSPDRTQPQHF. The CDR3 nucleotides are TGTGCCAGCTCACCTGACAGGACCCAGCCCCAGCATTTT.